Below, one T cell receptor beta chain is given with its context. Its antigen is currently unknown. What made the TCR beta cDNA was 5'RACE template switching with UMIs. TCRdb re-analyzed the 5' RACE reads; it lists each CDR3 protein once, without DNA. There are 16,000 or so distinct CDR3 sequences in the sample, with about 60% held by the top ten. This specimen comes from a study of T cells expressing NK-cell markers. About the research overall: Obtained from sorted CD3+CD56+NKG2C+, CD3+CD56+NKG2C- and CD3+CD56-NKG2C+ T cells were the TCR beta repertoires.

Study conclusions and caveats: Dominant NKG2C+ clonotype frequencies of roughly 1.0-7.0% of CD8+ T cells were measured in more than 5 donors.

This TCR was sampled from a man aged 18 to 69 in good health. The sequenced material came from blood T cells: a sorted CD56 or NKG2C T cell subset, CD4+ or CD8+ T cells, or bulk PBMC T cells (not recorded which).

CDR3 loop: CASSQTYSGANVLTF. J is TRBJ2-6 and V is TRBV4-3. This CDR3 spans 15 amino acids. Germline-derived CDR1 and CDR2 are LGHNA and YSLEER.